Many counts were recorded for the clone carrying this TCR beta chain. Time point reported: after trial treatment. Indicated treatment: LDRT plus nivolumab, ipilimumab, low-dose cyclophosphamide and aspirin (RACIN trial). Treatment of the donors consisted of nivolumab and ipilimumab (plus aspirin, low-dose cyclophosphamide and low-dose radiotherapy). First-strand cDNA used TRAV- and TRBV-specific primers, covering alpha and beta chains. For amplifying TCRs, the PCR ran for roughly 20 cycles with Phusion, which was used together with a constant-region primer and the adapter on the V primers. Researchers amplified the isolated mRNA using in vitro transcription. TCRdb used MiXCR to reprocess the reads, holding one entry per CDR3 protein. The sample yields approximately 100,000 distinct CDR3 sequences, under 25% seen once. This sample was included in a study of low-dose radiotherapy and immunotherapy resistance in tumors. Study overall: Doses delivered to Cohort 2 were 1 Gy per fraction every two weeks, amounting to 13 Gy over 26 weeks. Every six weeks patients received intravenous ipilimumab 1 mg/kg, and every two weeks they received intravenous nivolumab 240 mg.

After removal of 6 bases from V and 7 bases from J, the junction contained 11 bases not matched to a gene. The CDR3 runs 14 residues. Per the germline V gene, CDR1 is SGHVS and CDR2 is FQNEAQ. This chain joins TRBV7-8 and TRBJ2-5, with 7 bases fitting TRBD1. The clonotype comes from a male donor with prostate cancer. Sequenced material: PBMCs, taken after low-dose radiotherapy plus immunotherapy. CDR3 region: CASRKERGRGTQYF. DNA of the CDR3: TGTGCCAGCAGAAAGGAGAGGGGGCGAGGGACCCAGTACTTC.